This entry lists 27 T cell receptor beta chains sequenced from one sample in a study of blood T cell repertoires in COVID-19. Data came from immunoSEQ multiplex PCR; TCRdb stores just in-frame clones and leaves some out. The sample shows about 250,000 clones, around 88% of them seen only once. What was sequenced was peripheral blood. These receptors were obtained from a man between 35 and 55 years old with active or convalescent COVID-19.

This chain joins TRBV12-2 and TRBJ1-2; TRBD1 was called by the table and not checked on the DNA. TRBV12-2 is reported as a pseudogene. The CDR3 spans 13 residues. CDR3 residues: CASRLGQTYGYTF. CDR3 sequence (DNA): TGTGCAAGTCGCCTCGGACAGACATATGGCTACACCTTC.

The chain is built from TRBV18 and TRBJ1-5; the match to TRBD1 covers 9 bases. Germline V gives CDR1 KGHSH, CDR2 LQKENI. The CDR3 has 15 residues. V shed 2 bases and J 6 bases; nucleotides not matched to a gene: 5. DNA of the CDR3: TGTGCCAGCTCACCAGGGACAGGGTTGGGTCAGCCCCAGCATTTT. Encoded protein: CASSPGTGLGQPQHF. The variable domain in full, with the rest retrieved from reference TRBV18 and TRBJ1-5, is NAGVMQNPRHLVRRRGQEARLRCSPMKGHSHVYWYRQLPEEGLKFMVYLQKENIIDESGMPKERFSAEFPKEGPSILRIQQVVRGDSAAYFCASSPGTGLGQPQHFGDGTRLSIL.

J is TRBJ2-5 and V is TRBV6-5; D may be TRBD1 (6 bases). V was shortened by 5 bases and J by 5 bases, with 18 bases between the two germline ends. The CDR3 has 15 residues. CDR1 is MNHEY, CDR2 SVGAGI, per germline. The CDR3 sequence is CASSNPRGLLETQYF. The CDR3 coding sequence is TGTGCCAGCAGTAACCCCAGGGGTTTATTGGAGACCCAGTACTTC.

The V gene is TRBV30, the J gene TRBJ2-5, with a tentative D call TRBD2 (6 bases). The CDR3 extends over 13 amino acids. Germline assignment: CDR1 GTSNPN and CDR2 SVGIG (reference sequence). Trimming cost V 3 bases and J 6 bases, with 14 bases left between them. This chain's CDR3 is CAWRQTSTKTQYF. The CDR3 bases are TGTGCCTGGAGGCAGACTAGTACCAAGACCCAGTACTTC.

This chain links TRBV2 with TRBJ1-1, with no clear D. This CDR3 contains 12 residues. V lost 4 bases to trimming and J lost 8 bases, with 11 bases between them. Germline CDR1 is SNHLY and CDR2 is FYNNEI. CDR3 sequence reads: CASSGEQIEAFF. The CDR3 DNA is TGTGCCAGCAGTGGCGAACAGATAGAAGCTTTCTTT.

The chain combines TRBV10-3 with TRBJ2-7, with 13 positions matching TRBD2. Trimming at V came to 6 bases and at J to 2 bases, leaving 1 base not matched to a gene. This CDR3 is built from 14 residues. The germline V gene has CDR1 ENHRY and CDR2 SYGVKD. CDR3 loop: CAIRGLAGTYEQYF. In nucleotides, the CDR3 is TGTGCCATCAGGGGACTAGCGGGGACCTACGAGCAGTACTTC.

The chain's CDR3 is CAWTHPGTRRSGEQYF. In DNA form, the CDR3 reads TGTGCCTGGACGCATCCCGGGACTAGACGTTCTGGGGAGCAGTACTTC. J is TRBJ2-7 and V is TRBV30; TRBD2 matches at 8 bases. The CDR3 length is 16 residues. CDR1 and CDR2 from the germline V gene are GTSNPN and SVGIG (reference sequence). Trimming at V came to 4 bases and at J to 7 bases, leaving 18 bases not matched to a gene.

The chain links TRBV30 to TRBJ1-4; no clear D gene. Germline V gives CDR1 GTSNPN, CDR2 SVGIG (reference sequence). The CDR3 has 12 residues. With 4 bases removed from V and 5 bases from J, the gap between germline ends came to 8 bases. CDR3 nucleotides: TGTGCCTGGACGGGGAACAATGAAAAACTGTTTTTT. It codes for CAWTGNNEKLFF. Full variable domain (missing parts from reference TRBV30 and TRBJ1-4): SQTIHQWPATLVQPVGSPLSLECTVEGTSNPNLYWYRQAAGRGLQLLFYSVGIGQISSEVPQNLSASRPQDRQFILSSKKLLLSDSGFYLCAWTGNNEKLFFGSGTQLSVL.

The chain is built from TRBV11-2 and TRBJ1-1; the D gene is possibly TRBD1 (5 bases). Germline-derived CDR1 and CDR2 are SGHAT and FQNNGV. The CDR3 is 11 residues long. Trimming took 8 bases from V and 4 from J, leaving 8 bases between them. The CDR3 bases are TGTGCCAGCGTTAGGGGCACTGAAGCTTTCTTT. Translation: CASVRGTEAFF.

The rearrangement uses TRBV15 and TRBJ1-5; unclear D gene. Trimming left V 5 bases short and J 0 bases short, with 8 bases between. Germline V CDR1 and CDR2: LNHNV, YYDKDF (reference sequence). This CDR3 contains 14 residues. The CDR3 spells CATSPHNSNQPQHF. CDR3 bases: TGTGCCACCAGCCCCCACAATAGCAATCAGCCCCAGCATTTT. The whole variable domain, remainder taken from reference TRBV15 and TRBJ1-5, is DAMVIQNPRYQVTQFGKPVTLSCSQTLNHNVMYWYQQKSSQAPKLLFHYYDKDFNNEADTPDNFQSRRPNTSFCFLDIRSPGLGDTAMYLCATSPHNSNQPQHFGDGTRLSIL.

A single count supports this clone. The genes are TRBV3-1 (or the pseudogene TRBV3-2) and TRBJ1-2; possible D gene TRBD1, 6 bases. The V end was cut by 0 bases, the J end by 3 bases, with 17 bases between. CDR1 and CDR2 from the germline V gene are LGHDT and YNNKEL (reference sequence). This CDR3 spans 17 amino acids. The CDR3 DNA is TGTGCCAGCAGCCAAGATGACGGACAGCCAGGGGACTATGGCTACACCTTC. The encoded protein is CASSQDDGQPGDYGYTF.

The genes are TRBV6-1 and TRBJ2-2; D is undetermined. V was cut by 2 bases and J by 0 bases, with 7 bases left in between. The CDR3 sequence is 15 residues long. The V gene's germline CDR1 is MNHNS and CDR2 SASEGT. The CDR3 bases are TGTGCCAGCAGTGAACTGGCAGCGAACACCGGGGAGCTGTTTTTT. It specifies CASSELAANTGELFF.

This clone turned up a few times. The rearrangement joins TRBV3-1 (or the pseudogene TRBV3-2) to TRBJ2-1; the match to TRBD2 covers 13 bases. J lost 4 bases, V lost 3 bases, and 12 bases had no gene match. The CDR3 runs to 19 residues. Germline lookup yields CDR1 LGHDT and CDR2 YNNKEL (reference sequence). The CDR3 reads CASSHRSQTSGGMYNEQFF. The CDR3 DNA sequence: TGTGCCAGCAGCCACCGATCTCAGACTAGCGGGGGGATGTACAATGAGCAGTTCTTC.

The chain is built from TRBV30 and TRBJ2-5; TRBD1 matches at 7 bases. This CDR3 comprises 14 residues. The ends lost 0 bases at V and 7 bases at J; junction bases unmatched: 8. Per germline, CDR1 GTSNPN and CDR2 SVGIG (reference sequence). The DNA of the CDR3 is TGTGCCTGGAGTGTACCAAATCGACAGGGGACCCAGTACTTC. This codes for CAWSVPNRQGTQYF.

CDR3 loop: CASSPPRTGDSPLHF. In DNA, the CDR3 is TGTGCCAGCTCACCACCCCGGACAGGGGATTCACCCCTCCACTTT. V is TRBV18 and J is TRBJ1-6; TRBD1 agrees at 9 bases. The V gene's germline CDR1 is KGHSH and CDR2 LQKENI. The CDR3 consists of 15 residues. With 0 bases clipped from V and 8 bases from J, the junction kept 2 bases outside the gene matches.

The V and J genes are TRBV27 and TRBJ1-1, with D possibly matching TRBD1 (6 bases). Trimming took off 8 bases at V and 3 bases at J, with 16 bases between the two ends. Germline assignment: CDR1 MNHEY and CDR2 SMNVEV (reference sequence). CDR3 length equals 14 residues. The CDR3 is CASGLGHEDTEAFF. CDR3 in DNA: TGTGCCAGCGGATTGGGACATGAGGACACTGAAGCTTTCTTT.

This chain connects TRBV5-1 to TRBJ1-4; tentative D call: TRBD1 (5 bases). Germline V gene sequence: CDR1 SGHRS, CDR2 YFSETQ. V lost 1 base, J lost 7 bases, and 11 bases lay in between. The CDR3 contains 14 residues. CDR3 bases: TGCGCCAGCAGCTTGAGGCAGGGAGGTGAAAAACTGTTTTTT. Translated: CASSLRQGGEKLFF.

Here the CDR3 reads CASSSSTAILNSPLHF. The DNA for the CDR3 is TGTGCCAGCAGCTCGTCGACAGCAATCTTAAATTCACCCCTCCACTTT. J is TRBJ1-6 and V is TRBV3-1 (or the pseudogene TRBV3-2), with D possibly being TRBD1 (5 bases). V lost 5 bases and J 7 bases, leaving 18 bases between the germline ends. Germline V gene data show CDR1 as LGHDT and CDR2 as YNNKEL (reference sequence). This CDR3 has 16 amino acids.

The chain employs TRBV6-5 and TRBJ1-3; D is perhaps TRBD1 (5 bases). The CDR3 totals 14 residues. Trimming stripped 6 bases from V and 1 base from J, with 10 bases between. Germline assignment: CDR1 MNHEY and CDR2 SVGAGI. The CDR3 sequence is CASRSGGSGNTIYF. DNA for the CDR3: TGTGCCAGCAGATCGGGGGGGTCTGGAAACACCATATATTTT.

V and J are TRBV27 and TRBJ1-6, with 7 bases fitting TRBD1. The CDR3 covers 14 residues. CDR1 is MNHEY and CDR2 is SMNVEV in the germline V gene (reference sequence). The trim removed 2 bases at V and 9 bases at J, leaving 4 bases unmatched. CDR3 amino acids: CASSLGQVFSPLHF. In nucleotides, the CDR3 is TGTGCCAGCAGTTTAGGACAGGTTTTTTCACCCCTCCACTTT.

The chain employs TRBV27 and TRBJ2-7; 12 bases agree with TRBD2. CDR1 is MNHEY and CDR2 is SMNVEV in the germline V gene (reference sequence). With 5 bases clipped from V and 0 bases from J, the junction kept 2 bases outside the gene matches. The CDR3 sequence is 15 residues long. DNA of the CDR3: TGTGCCAGCAGTCCGACTAGCGGGAGCTCCTACGAGCAGTACTTC. It specifies CASSPTSGSSYEQYF.

This sequence joins TRBV6-5 and TRBJ1-3; a possible D gene is TRBD1 (6 bases). Germline lookup yields CDR1 MNHEY and CDR2 SVGAGI. The CDR3 length is 16 residues. V was clipped by 4 bases and J by 5 bases, with 18 bases between them. CDR3 DNA sequence: TGTGCCAGCAGTTTCTACCCCGCCGGACAGCGAAACACCATATATTTT. Its translation: CASSFYPAGQRNTIYF.

V is TRBV19 and J is TRBJ1-1; D ambiguous. Germline V lookup: CDR1 LNHDA, CDR2 SQIVND (reference sequence). V lost 2 bases and J 1 base, leaving 8 bases between the germline ends. The CDR3 has 14 amino acids. In nucleotides, the CDR3 is TGTGCCAGTAGTATACGACGACAGAACACTGAAGCTTTCTTT. As protein: CASSIRRQNTEAFF.

The table lists this clone with a count of one. This chain connects TRBV12-3 or TRBV12-4 to TRBJ2-1; 13 bases are shared with TRBD2. Losses at the gene ends were 6 bases for V and 14 bases for J; bases not matched to a gene: 7. This CDR3 region has 13 residues. DNA of the CDR3: TGTGCCAGCAGCACCACTAGCGGGAGGGCCGAGTTCTTC. This translates into CASSTTSGRAEFF.

The chain joins TRBV19 to TRBJ1-2; 8 bases are shared with TRBD1. Germline CDR1 LNHDA, CDR2 SQIVND (reference sequence). The CDR3 covers 14 residues. V was clipped by 6 bases and J by 4 bases; unmatched bases: 7. This CDR3 is CASRDRDKSYGYTF. DNA of the CDR3: TGTGCCAGTAGGGACAGGGATAAGAGCTATGGCTACACCTTC.

This chain connects TRBV5-1 to TRBJ2-2, with 11 bases fitting TRBD2. Germline CDR1 SGHRS, CDR2 YFSETQ. The V segment lost 0 bases and the J segment 6 bases; nucleotides outside the gene matches: 7. CDR3 length equals 17 residues. The CDR3: CASSLAGTSGAPGELFF. CDR3 nucleotides: TGCGCCAGCAGCTTGGCCGGGACTAGCGGAGCCCCCGGGGAGCTGTTTTTT.

The chain uses TRBV27 and TRBJ2-2; D is possibly TRBD1 (6 bases). Deletions cut 3 bases from V and 0 bases from J, with 8 bases between. CDR1 is MNHEY, CDR2 SMNVEV, per germline (reference sequence). The CDR3 has 15 amino acids. The CDR3: CASSFAGANTGELFF. Written as DNA, the CDR3 is TGTGCCAGCAGTTTTGCAGGGGCGAACACCGGGGAGCTGTTTTTT.